This paragraph reports one T cell receptor (beta chain). CDR1 is SEHNR and CDR2 is FQNEAQ in the germline V gene (reference sequence). This CDR3 contains 12 residues. V lost 8 bases and J 1 base, leaving 8 bases between the germline ends. These data originate in a study of T-cell memory formation after mild COVID-19. Each CDR3 protein is one row after TCRdb ran MiXCR on the 5' RACE reads. The sample yields around 340,000 distinct CDR3 sequences, roughly 15% seen once. Sequencing was carried out using PBMCs or a T cell subset sorted from them (not recorded which). This receptor was identified in a man aged 18 to 35 who had mild COVID-19 (a few samples of this study predate the infection). Cell type and time point are not known. The chain couples TRBV7-9 to TRBJ1-1, with a weak D call TRBD1 (5 bases). CDR3 coding DNA: TGTGCCAGCCGTAGGGGGAACACTGAAGCTTTCTTT. Protein product: CASRRGNTEAFF.